Listed here are 32 T cell receptor beta chains from one sample, sequenced in a study of shared clonotypes between healthy human individuals. The data were produced by immunoSEQ multiplex PCR, yet TCRdb's version contains in-frame clones alone and is incomplete. The sample lists over a million clones, approximately 98.5% occurring once. Sequencing was carried out using naive CD4+ T cells sorted from blood. The sample's subset: CD45RA+ positively selected. The receptor source for this set is a man aged 30 to 45 in good health.

The gene calls are TRBV9 and TRBJ1-4; no definite D call. The CDR3 loop spans 15 amino acids. Germline-derived CDR1 and CDR2 are SGDLS and YYNGEE. With 0 bases removed from V and 2 bases from J, the gap between germline ends came to 8 bases. CDR3 amino acids: CASSVAMTTNEKLFF. CDR3 DNA sequence: TGTGCCAGCAGCGTAGCAATGACGACTAATGAAAAACTGTTTTTT.

DNA of the CDR3: TGTGCCAGCAGCTTGTACGCGGGATTGAACAATGAGCAGTTCTTC. Protein: CASSLYAGLNNEQFF. The chain links TRBV5-5 to TRBJ2-1, with D possibly TRBD2 on 6 matching bases. V was pared by 1 base and J by 5 bases, with 13 bases between. Germline values: CDR1 SGHKS, CDR2 YYEKEE (reference sequence). The CDR3 runs 15 residues.

The CDR3, as DNA: TGCAGCCCCCTTTCTTACGAGCAGTACTTC. It encodes CSPLSYEQYF. The chain links TRBV29-1 to TRBJ2-7; D unclear. The V and J ends lost 8 bases and 4 bases respectively, with 9 bases between them. Germline lookup yields CDR1 SQVTM and CDR2 ANQGSEA. This CDR3 is built from 10 residues.

Written as DNA, the CDR3 is TGTGCCAGTTCGGACGTGGATACGCAGTATTTT. Protein product: CASSDVDTQYF. The V call is TRBV18, the J call TRBJ2-3; D not resolved. Per the germline V gene, CDR1 is KGHSH and CDR2 is LQKENI. CDR3 size: 11 residues. Trimming shortened V by 9 bases and J by 6 bases, and 10 bases separated the two germline ends. Full variable domain (outside the CDR3, taken from reference TRBV18 and TRBJ2-3): NAGVMQNPRHLVRRRGQEARLRCSPMKGHSHVYWYRQLPEEGLKFMVYLQKENIIDESGMPKERFSAEFPKEGPSILRIQQVVRGDSAAYFCASSDVDTQYFGPGTRLTVL.

J is TRBJ2-3 and V is TRBV9; D uncertain. Germline CDR1 SGDLS, CDR2 YYNGEE. This CDR3 has 14 residues. Trimming took 0 bases from V and 4 from J, leaving 9 bases between them. CDR3 residues: CASSVVSSPDTQYF. In DNA form, the CDR3 reads TGTGCCAGCAGCGTAGTGAGTAGCCCAGATACGCAGTATTTT.

The chain links TRBV7-8 to TRBJ2-1; D is ambiguous. This CDR3 comprises 15 residues. The germline gives CDR1 SGHVS, CDR2 FQNEAQ. V was pared by 3 bases and J by 0 bases, with 9 bases between. CDR3 sequence reads: CASSFVLSSYNEQFF. CDR3 DNA sequence: TGTGCCAGCAGCTTTGTTCTGAGCTCCTACAATGAGCAGTTCTTC.

The V and J genes are TRBV5-1 and TRBJ2-1; 12 nucleotides agree with TRBD2. Germline V CDR1 and CDR2: SGHRS, YFSETQ. The V gene end was trimmed by 0 bases and the J gene end by 9 bases; junction bases not matched to a gene: 4. The length of the CDR3 is 15 residues. The CDR3 reads CASSLGLAGAGEQFF. The CDR3 DNA follows: TGCGCCAGCAGCTTGGGACTAGCGGGAGCAGGTGAGCAGTTCTTC.

In this sample, this clone turned up once. The junction and the germline gene differ at one end; a read error may be behind it. This sequence joins TRBV18 and TRBJ2-7; D might be TRBD1 (5 bases). CDR1 is KGHSH, CDR2 LQKENI, per germline. The CDR3 sequence is 15 residues long. CDR3 bases: TGTGCCAGCTCACCGACAGAACATTTTTCCTCCGAGCAGTACTTC. Residues: CASSPTEHFSSEQYF.

This clone was recorded once. The chain is built from TRBV18 and TRBJ2-3; 7 bases fit TRBD1. V lost 2 bases and J lost 0; bases outside the gene matches: 11. The CDR3 runs to 18 residues. The germline CDR1 and CDR2 sequences are KGHSH and LQKENI. The CDR3 loop reads CASSPIGPGTASTDTQYF. CDR3 bases: TGTGCCAGCTCACCAATAGGGCCCGGGACAGCTAGCACAGATACGCAGTATTTT. Full variable domain (outside the CDR3, taken from reference TRBV18 and TRBJ2-3): NAGVMQNPRHLVRRRGQEARLRCSPMKGHSHVYWYRQLPEEGLKFMVYLQKENIIDESGMPKERFSAEFPKEGPSILRIQQVVRGDSAAYFCASSPIGPGTASTDTQYFGPGTRLTVL.

In the case of this clone: Other DNA sequences of this sample code for an identical CDR3. The rearrangement joins TRBV18 to TRBJ1-5, with D possibly being TRBD1 (6 bases). Germline V gene lookup returns CDR1 KGHSH and CDR2 LQKENI. The CDR3 contains 13 residues. V was cut by 3 bases and J by 4 bases, with 7 bases left in between. The CDR3 coding sequence is TGTGCCAGCTCACCGGACAGTAATCAGCCCCAGCATTTT. The encoded protein is CASSPDSNQPQHF. The entire variable domain, with the rest obtained from reference TRBV18 and TRBJ1-5, is as follows: NAGVMQNPRHLVRRRGQEARLRCSPMKGHSHVYWYRQLPEEGLKFMVYLQKENIIDESGMPKERFSAEFPKEGPSILRIQQVVRGDSAAYFCASSPDSNQPQHFGDGTRLSIL.

The V gene is TRBV2, the J gene TRBJ2-2; D possibly uses TRBD1 or TRBD2 (5 bases each). The germline CDR1 and CDR2 sequences are SNHLY and FYNNEI. There are 14 residues in the CDR3. The V end lost 8 bases, the J end lost 4 bases, and 14 bases lay between the germline ends. In DNA, the CDR3 is TGTGCCAGCGTGCTCCACGGGGCCACCGGGGAGCTGTTTTTT. Its protein is CASVLHGATGELFF.

The genes are TRBV18 and TRBJ1-5; D uncertain. The V and J ends lost 4 bases and 0 bases respectively, with 7 bases between them. Germline assignment: CDR1 KGHSH and CDR2 LQKENI. The CDR3 spans 14 residues. For the CDR3, the DNA is TGTGCCAGCTCACTTGGATTTAGCAATCAGCCCCAGCATTTT. This gives the protein CASSLGFSNQPQHF.

The chain is built from TRBV2 and TRBJ2-5; 7 nucleotides match TRBD2. The trim removed 6 bases at V and 5 bases at J, leaving 9 bases unmatched. The CDR3 has 14 amino acids. Germline CDR1 reads SNHLY; CDR2 reads FYNNEI. The CDR3 DNA is TGTGCCAGCAGGAGGCGGGGGATGGTTGAGACCCAGTACTTC. This codes for CASRRRGMVETQYF.

V and J are TRBV5-1 and TRBJ1-2, with unresolved D. CDR1 SGHRS and CDR2 YFSETQ come from the germline V gene. The CDR3 totals 13 residues. Trimming removed 4 bases at V and 2 bases at J, with 9 bases between. CDR3 region: CASSKVDNYGYTF. In DNA form, the CDR3 reads TGCGCCAGCAGCAAGGTAGACAACTATGGCTACACCTTC. The variable domain in full, completed from reference TRBV5-1 and TRBJ1-2, reads KAGVTQTPRYLIKTRGQQVTLSCSPISGHRSVSWYQQTPGQGLQFLFEYFSETQRNKGNFPGRFSGRQFSNSRSEMNVSTLELGDSALYLCASSKVDNYGYTFGSGTRLTVV.

The CDR3 here is CASSSWRYYSNQPQHF. The DNA for the CDR3 is TGTGCCAGCAGCTCCTGGAGGTATTATAGCAATCAGCCCCAGCATTTT. V and J are TRBV5-6 and TRBJ1-5; unclear D gene. Deletions cut 3 bases from V and 0 bases from J, with 13 bases between. The CDR3 runs to 16 residues. From germline, CDR1 is SGHDT and CDR2 YYEEEE.

This clone has more than one count but fewer than ten. The chain combines TRBV7-9 with TRBJ2-2; D gene ambiguous. This CDR3 has 13 amino acids. Germline-derived CDR1 and CDR2 are SEHNR and FQNEAQ (reference sequence). V was trimmed by 8 bases and J by 0 bases, leaving 7 bases between them. The chain's CDR3 is CASSSTNTGELFF. The CDR3 DNA is TGTGCCAGCTCCTCAACGAACACCGGGGAGCTGTTTTTT.

The genes are TRBV9 and TRBJ2-1, with TRBD2 identical over 8 bases. V was clipped by 4 bases and J by 7 bases; unmatched bases: 13. The CDR3 covers 16 residues. Germline CDR1 reads SGDLS; CDR2 reads YYNGEE. The CDR3 DNA reads TGTGCCAGCAGCTTCACCGGGACGGGGGGGATGAATGAGCAGTTCTTC. Translation gives CASSFTGTGGMNEQFF.

V is TRBV5-1 and J is TRBJ1-4; no clear D. CDR1 is SGHRS and CDR2 is YFSETQ in the germline V gene. V lost 5 bases to trimming and J lost 9 bases, with 14 bases between them. This CDR3 has 13 amino acids. CDR3 bases: TGCGCCAGCAGTTCCGGATCGGAGAAAAAACTGTTTTTT. Translation: CASSSGSEKKLFF.

The V gene is TRBV7-9, the J gene TRBJ2-7, with D possibly matching TRBD2 (6 bases). Germline loops: CDR1 SEHNR, CDR2 FQNEAQ (reference sequence). Between the trimmed V and J ends, which lost 2 bases and 12 bases, there was a span of 14 bases. There are 12 residues in the CDR3. The CDR3 sequence is CASSLNSGAWYF. The CDR3 DNA sequence: TGTGCCAGCAGCTTAAACTCGGGAGCTTGGTACTTC.

The J gene is TRBJ2-1, the V gene TRBV28, with 7 positions matching TRBD2. Trimming took 8 bases from V and 3 from J; bases not matched to a gene: 4. Germline-derived CDR1 and CDR2 are MDHEN and SYDVKM. The CDR3 runs to 13 residues. The CDR3 bases are TGTGCCAGCCTCGGGGACTACTACAATGAGCAGTTCTTC. Its protein product is CASLGDYYNEQFF.

This clone was counted a single time. The chain links TRBV27 to TRBJ2-7; D possibly corresponds to TRBD2 (5 bases). The germline CDR1 and CDR2 sequences are MNHEY and SMNVEV (reference sequence). Trimming stripped 4 bases from V and 0 bases from J, with 13 bases between. This CDR3 has 15 amino acids. CDR3 loop: CASSYGVFGSYEQYF. As DNA, the CDR3 is TGTGCCAGCAGTTACGGGGTTTTCGGCTCCTACGAGCAGTACTTC.

CDR3: CASSPRTDSTYEQYF. CDR3 coding DNA: TGCGCCAGCAGCCCTCGGACAGACTCTACCTACGAGCAGTACTTC. V is TRBV5-1 and J is TRBJ2-7, with a possible D match to TRBD1 (6 bases). The CDR3 has 15 amino acids. The germline V gene has CDR1 SGHRS and CDR2 YFSETQ. With 4 bases removed from V and 2 bases from J, the gap between germline ends came to 16 bases. The full variable domain, completed using reference TRBV5-1 and TRBJ2-7, is KAGVTQTPRYLIKTRGQQVTLSCSPISGHRSVSWYQQTPGQGLQFLFEYFSETQRNKGNFPGRFSGRQFSNSRSEMNVSTLELGDSALYLCASSPRTDSTYEQYFGPGTRLTVT.

The V call is TRBV18, the J call TRBJ1-3; 9 bases are a match to TRBD1. After removal of 4 bases from V and 3 bases from J, the junction contained 10 bases not matched to a gene. Germline V gene data show CDR1 as KGHSH and CDR2 as LQKENI. This CDR3 is 17 amino acids long. This CDR3 reads CASSLKQGAGIGNTIYF. In nucleotides, the CDR3 is TGTGCCAGCTCACTAAAACAGGGGGCAGGCATTGGAAACACCATATATTTT.

This chain joins TRBV11-2 and TRBJ1-3, with D possibly TRBD1 on 5 matching bases. Germline V gene data show CDR1 as SGHAT and CDR2 as FQNNGV. The CDR3 spans 16 residues. The germline V and J ends were trimmed by 4 bases and 3 bases, with 16 bases remaining between them. The CDR3 coding sequence is TGTGCCAGCAGCTCAATCGCCGGGGCGGATGGAAACACCATATATTTT. Its protein product is CASSSIAGADGNTIYF.

The rearrangement joins TRBV7-2 to TRBJ2-7; D might be TRBD2 (6 bases). Trimming shortened V by 3 bases and J by 3 bases, and 12 bases separated the two germline ends. The CDR3 length is 14 residues. Germline V gene sequence: CDR1 SGHTA, CDR2 FQGNSA. CDR3 in DNA: TGTGCCAGCAGCTTGTACGGGGGAGACTACGAGCAGTACTTC. As protein: CASSLYGGDYEQYF. Filled out from reference TRBV7-2 and TRBJ2-7, the complete variable domain reads GAGVSQSPSNKVTEKGKDVELRCDPISGHTALYWYRQSLGQGLEFLIYFQGNSAPDKSGLPSDRFSAERTGGSVSTLTIQRTQQEDSAVYLCASSLYGGDYEQYFGPGTRLTVT.

The chain couples TRBV29-1 to TRBJ2-1; D may be TRBD1 or TRBD2 (5 bases each). Trimming removed 5 bases at V and 2 bases at J, with 10 bases between. The germline V gene has CDR1 SQVTM and CDR2 ANQGSEA. The CDR3 totals 13 residues. This chain's CDR3 is CSVPGTAYNEQFF. The CDR3 DNA follows: TGCAGCGTTCCGGGGACGGCCTACAATGAGCAGTTCTTC.

The sample holds one count of this clone. In DNA form, the CDR3 reads TGTGCCAGCAGCTTGGCCCCCAGGGCTAGAGGTCCCTACGAGCAGTACTTC. Translated: CASSLAPRARGPYEQYF. The gene calls are TRBV5-4 and TRBJ2-7, with TRBD1 as a possible D gene (5 bases). V lost 0 bases and J lost 2, with 18 bases in between. CDR3 length equals 17 residues. Germline lookup yields CDR1 SGHNT and CDR2 YYREEE (reference sequence).

This chain joins TRBV21-1 and TRBJ2-1; TRBD2, the table's D call, was not compared with the DNA. TRBV21-1 is recorded as a pseudogene. The CDR3 consists of 16 residues. In nucleotides, the CDR3 is TGTGCCAGCAGCAAGGAGCTAGACTACGGCGACAATGAGCAGTTCTTC. Translation: CASSKELDYGDNEQFF.

The gene calls are TRBV4-3 and TRBJ2-3; a weak D match, TRBD2 (5 bases). V gave up 0 bases and J gave up 2 bases, with 6 bases separating them. The CDR3 is 14 amino acids. Germline V CDR1 and CDR2: LGHNA, YSLEER. The CDR3 reads CASSQDLATDTQYF. The CDR3 DNA follows: TGCGCCAGCAGCCAAGACCTAGCCACAGATACGCAGTATTTT.

The rearrangement uses TRBV10-1 and TRBJ2-5; 7 bases agree with TRBD2. CDR3 length: 15 amino acids. Germline-derived CDR1 and CDR2 are WNHNN and SYGVQD (reference sequence). Losses at the gene ends were 6 bases for V and 7 bases for J; bases not matched to a gene: 14. The CDR3 nucleotides read TGCGCCAGCAGCCAGGGTACGGGAGGCCTCGGGACCCAGTACTTC. This codes for CASSQGTGGLGTQYF.

The genes are TRBV9 and TRBJ2-7; no reliable D call. The CDR3 is made up of 14 amino acids. CDR1 and CDR2 from the germline V gene are SGDLS and YYNGEE. V was pared by 4 bases and J by 3 bases, with 14 bases between. DNA for the CDR3: TGTGCCAGCAGCCCCCATCACAAGAACTACGAGCAGTACTTC. Residues: CASSPHHKNYEQYF.

A word on this clone: This same CDR3 is encoded by further DNA sequences in the sample. The chain recombines TRBV18 with TRBJ1-1, with D perhaps matching TRBD1 (6 bases). The germline gives CDR1 KGHSH, CDR2 LQKENI. The CDR3 loop spans 16 amino acids. V dropped 1 base and J dropped 5 bases, with 17 bases sitting between them. The CDR3: CASSPLLQGAGTEAFF. The CDR3 DNA reads as TGTGCCAGCTCACCACTACTACAGGGAGCGGGGACTGAAGCTTTCTTT.